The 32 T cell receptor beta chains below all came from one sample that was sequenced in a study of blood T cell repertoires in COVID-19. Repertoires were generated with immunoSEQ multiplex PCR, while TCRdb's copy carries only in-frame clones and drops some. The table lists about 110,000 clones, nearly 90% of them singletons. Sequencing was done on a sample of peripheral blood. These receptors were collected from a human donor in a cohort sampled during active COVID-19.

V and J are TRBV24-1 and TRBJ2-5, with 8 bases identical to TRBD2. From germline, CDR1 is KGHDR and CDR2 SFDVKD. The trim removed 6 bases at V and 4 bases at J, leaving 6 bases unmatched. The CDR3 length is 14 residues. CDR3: CATSPAGDPETQYF. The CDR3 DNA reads TGTGCCACCAGTCCAGCGGGAGACCCAGAGACCCAGTACTTC.

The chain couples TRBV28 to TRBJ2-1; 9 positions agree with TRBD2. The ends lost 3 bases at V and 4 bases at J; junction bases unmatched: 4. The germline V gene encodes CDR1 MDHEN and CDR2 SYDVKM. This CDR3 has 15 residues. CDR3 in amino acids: CASSFGLAGYNEQFF. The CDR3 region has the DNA TGTGCCAGCAGTTTTGGGCTAGCGGGGTACAATGAGCAGTTCTTC.

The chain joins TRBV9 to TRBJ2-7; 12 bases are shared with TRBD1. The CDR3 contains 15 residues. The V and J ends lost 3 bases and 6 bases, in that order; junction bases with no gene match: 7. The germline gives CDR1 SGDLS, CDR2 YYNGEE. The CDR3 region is CASSESGQGAREQYF. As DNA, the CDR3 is TGTGCCAGCAGCGAATCGGGACAGGGGGCGCGCGAGCAGTACTTC.

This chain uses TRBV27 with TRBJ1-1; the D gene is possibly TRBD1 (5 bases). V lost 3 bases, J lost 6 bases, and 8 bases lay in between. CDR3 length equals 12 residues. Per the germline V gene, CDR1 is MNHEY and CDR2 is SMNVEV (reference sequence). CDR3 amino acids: CASSFQGAEAFF. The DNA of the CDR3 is TGTGCCAGCAGTTTCCAGGGCGCTGAAGCTTTCTTT.

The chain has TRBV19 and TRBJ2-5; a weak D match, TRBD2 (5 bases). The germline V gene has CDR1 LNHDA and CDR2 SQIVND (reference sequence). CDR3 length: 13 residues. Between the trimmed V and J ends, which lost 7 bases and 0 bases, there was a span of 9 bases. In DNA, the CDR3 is TGTGCCAGTACCCCGCGGGACCAAGAGACCCAGTACTTC. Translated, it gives CASTPRDQETQYF.

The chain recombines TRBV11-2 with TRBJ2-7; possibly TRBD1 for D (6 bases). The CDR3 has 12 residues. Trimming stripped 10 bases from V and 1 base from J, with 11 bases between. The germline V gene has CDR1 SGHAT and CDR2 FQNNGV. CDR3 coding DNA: TGTGCCACCCGGGACACATCCTACGAGCAGTACTTC. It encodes CATRDTSYEQYF.

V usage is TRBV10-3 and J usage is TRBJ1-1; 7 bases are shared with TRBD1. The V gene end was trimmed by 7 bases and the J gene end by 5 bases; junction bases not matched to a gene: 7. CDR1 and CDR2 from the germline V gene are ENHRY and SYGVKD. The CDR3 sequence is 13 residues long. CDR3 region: CAITGGERTEAFF. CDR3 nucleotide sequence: TGTGCCATCACAGGGGGTGAAAGGACTGAAGCTTTCTTT.

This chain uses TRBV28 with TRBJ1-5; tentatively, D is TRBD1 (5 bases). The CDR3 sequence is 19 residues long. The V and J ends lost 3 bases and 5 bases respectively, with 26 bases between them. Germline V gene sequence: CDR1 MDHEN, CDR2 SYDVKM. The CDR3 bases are TGTGCCAGCAGTTTCCCTGAAGAGAATAGACAGTCGCCATATCAGCCCCAGCATTTT. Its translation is CASSFPEENRQSPYQPQHF.

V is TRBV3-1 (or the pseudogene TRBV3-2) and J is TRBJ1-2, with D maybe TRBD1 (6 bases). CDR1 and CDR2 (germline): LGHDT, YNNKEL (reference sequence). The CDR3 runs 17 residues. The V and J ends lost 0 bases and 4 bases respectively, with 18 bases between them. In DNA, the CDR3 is TGTGCCAGCAGCCAAGATTACAGGGACGAACTTCTCTATGGCTACACCTTC. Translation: CASSQDYRDELLYGYTF.

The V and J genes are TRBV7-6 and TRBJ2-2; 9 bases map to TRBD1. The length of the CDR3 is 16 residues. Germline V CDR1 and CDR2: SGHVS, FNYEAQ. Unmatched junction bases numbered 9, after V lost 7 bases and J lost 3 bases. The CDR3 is CASKRWTGADTGELFF. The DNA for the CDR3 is TGTGCCAGCAAACGTTGGACAGGGGCAGACACCGGGGAGCTGTTTTTT.

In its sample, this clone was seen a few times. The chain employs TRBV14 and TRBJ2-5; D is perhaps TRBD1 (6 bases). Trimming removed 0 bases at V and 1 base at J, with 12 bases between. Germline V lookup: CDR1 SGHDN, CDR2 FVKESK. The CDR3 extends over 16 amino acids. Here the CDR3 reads CASSQDWGPPQETQYF. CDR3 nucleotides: TGTGCCAGCAGCCAAGATTGGGGGCCTCCCCAAGAGACCCAGTACTTC.

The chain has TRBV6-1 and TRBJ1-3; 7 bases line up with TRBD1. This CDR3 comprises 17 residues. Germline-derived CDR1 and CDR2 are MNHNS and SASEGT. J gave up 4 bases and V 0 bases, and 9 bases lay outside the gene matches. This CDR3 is CASSEAPGGTAGNTIYF. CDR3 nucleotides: TGTGCCAGCAGTGAAGCGCCCGGCGGGACAGCCGGAAACACCATATATTTT.

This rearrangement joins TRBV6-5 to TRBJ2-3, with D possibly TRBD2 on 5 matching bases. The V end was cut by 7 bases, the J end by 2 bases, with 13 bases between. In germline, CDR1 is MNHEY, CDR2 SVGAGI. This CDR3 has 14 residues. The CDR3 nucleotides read TGTGCCAGCACGTCGGGGAGTAACACAGATACGCAGTATTTT. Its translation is CASTSGSNTDTQYF.

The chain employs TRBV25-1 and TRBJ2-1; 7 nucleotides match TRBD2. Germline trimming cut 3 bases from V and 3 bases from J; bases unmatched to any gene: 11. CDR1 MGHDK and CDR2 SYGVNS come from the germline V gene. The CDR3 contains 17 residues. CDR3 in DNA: TGTGCCAGCAGTGACCCCCGGGCGGGAGTACACTACAATGAGCAGTTCTTC. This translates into CASSDPRAGVHYNEQFF.

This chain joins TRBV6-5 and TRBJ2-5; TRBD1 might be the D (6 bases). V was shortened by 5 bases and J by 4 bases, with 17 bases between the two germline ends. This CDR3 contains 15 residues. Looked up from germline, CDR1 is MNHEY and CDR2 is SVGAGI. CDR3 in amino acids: CASSLLAGAGETQYF. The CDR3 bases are TGTGCCAGCAGTCTCTTAGCAGGGGCTGGAGAGACCCAGTACTTC.

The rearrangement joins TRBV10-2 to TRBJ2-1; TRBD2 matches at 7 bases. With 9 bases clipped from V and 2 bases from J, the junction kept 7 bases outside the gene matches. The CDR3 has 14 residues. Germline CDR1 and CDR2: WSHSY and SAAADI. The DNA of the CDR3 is TGCGCCAGTAACTGGGACTACACCTACAATGAGCAGTTCTTC. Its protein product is CASNWDYTYNEQFF.

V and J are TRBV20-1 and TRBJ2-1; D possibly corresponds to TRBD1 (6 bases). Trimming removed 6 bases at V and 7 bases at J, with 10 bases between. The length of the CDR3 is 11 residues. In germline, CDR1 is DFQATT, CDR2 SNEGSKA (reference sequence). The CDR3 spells CSARGSNEQFF. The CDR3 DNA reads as TGCAGTGCCAGGGGCTCTAATGAGCAGTTCTTC.

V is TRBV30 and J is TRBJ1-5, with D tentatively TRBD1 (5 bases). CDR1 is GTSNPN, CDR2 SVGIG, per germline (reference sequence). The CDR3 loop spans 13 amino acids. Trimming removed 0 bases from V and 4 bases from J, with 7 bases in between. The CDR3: CAWSVKGNQPQHF. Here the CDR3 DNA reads TGTGCCTGGAGTGTAAAGGGGAATCAGCCCCAGCATTTT.

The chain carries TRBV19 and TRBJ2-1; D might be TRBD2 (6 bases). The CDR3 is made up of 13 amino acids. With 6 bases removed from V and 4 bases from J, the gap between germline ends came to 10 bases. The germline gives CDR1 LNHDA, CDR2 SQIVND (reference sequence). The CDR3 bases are TGTGCCAGTAGGGGGACTGATTACAATGAGCAGTTCTTC. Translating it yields CASRGTDYNEQFF.

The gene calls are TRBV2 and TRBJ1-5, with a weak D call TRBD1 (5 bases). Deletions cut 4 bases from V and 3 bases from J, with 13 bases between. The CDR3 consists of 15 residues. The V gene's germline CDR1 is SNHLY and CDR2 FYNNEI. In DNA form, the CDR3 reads TGTGCCAGCAGTGGGTCAGGGAACCCCAATCAGCCCCAGCATTTT. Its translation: CASSGSGNPNQPQHF.

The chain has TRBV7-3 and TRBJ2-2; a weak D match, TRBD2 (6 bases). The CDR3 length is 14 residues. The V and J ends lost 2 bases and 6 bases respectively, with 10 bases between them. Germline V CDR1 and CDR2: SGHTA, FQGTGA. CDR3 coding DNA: TGTGCCAGCAGCTTACGCAGGGAGGCCGGGGAGCTGTTTTTT. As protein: CASSLRREAGELFF.

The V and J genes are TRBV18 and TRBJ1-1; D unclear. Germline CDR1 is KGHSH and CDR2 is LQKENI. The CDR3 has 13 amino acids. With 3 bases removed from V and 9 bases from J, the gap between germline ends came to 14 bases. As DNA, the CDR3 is TGTGCCAGCTCACCCACCCGCGAGGGAAAAGCTTTCTTT. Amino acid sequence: CASSPTREGKAFF.

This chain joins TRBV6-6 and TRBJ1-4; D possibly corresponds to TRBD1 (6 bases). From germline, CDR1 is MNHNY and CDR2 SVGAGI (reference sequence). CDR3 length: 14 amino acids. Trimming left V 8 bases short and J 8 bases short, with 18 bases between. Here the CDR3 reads CASGNRESSEKLFF. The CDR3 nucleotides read TGTGCCAGCGGAAACAGGGAGAGCAGCGAAAAACTGTTTTTT.

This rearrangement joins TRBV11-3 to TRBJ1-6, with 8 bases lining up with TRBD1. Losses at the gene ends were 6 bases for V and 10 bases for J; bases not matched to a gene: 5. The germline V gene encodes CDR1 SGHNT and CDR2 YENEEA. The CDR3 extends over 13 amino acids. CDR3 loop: CASRDREDSPLHF. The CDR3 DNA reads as TGTGCCAGCAGGGACAGGGAAGACTCACCCCTCCACTTT.

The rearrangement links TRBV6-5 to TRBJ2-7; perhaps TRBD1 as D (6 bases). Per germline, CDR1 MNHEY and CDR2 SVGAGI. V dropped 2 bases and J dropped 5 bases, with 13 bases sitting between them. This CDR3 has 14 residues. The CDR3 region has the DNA TGTGCCAGCAGTTACGGGCAGGGGAAGAACGAGCAGTACTTC. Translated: CASSYGQGKNEQYF.

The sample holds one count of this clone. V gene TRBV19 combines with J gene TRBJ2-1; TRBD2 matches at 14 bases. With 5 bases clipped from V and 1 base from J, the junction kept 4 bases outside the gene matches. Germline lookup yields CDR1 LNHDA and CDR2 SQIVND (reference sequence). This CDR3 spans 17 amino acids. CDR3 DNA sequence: TGTGCCAGTAGTGGGTGGACTAGCGGGAGGTCCTACAATGAGCAGTTCTTC. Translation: CASSGWTSGRSYNEQFF. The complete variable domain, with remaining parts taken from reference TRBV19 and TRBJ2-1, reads DGGITQSPKYLFRKEGQNVTLSCEQNLNHDAMYWYRQDPGQGLRLIYYSQIVNDFQKGDIAEGYSVSREKKESFPLTVTSAQKNPTAFYLCASSGWTSGRSYNEQFFGPGTRLTVL.

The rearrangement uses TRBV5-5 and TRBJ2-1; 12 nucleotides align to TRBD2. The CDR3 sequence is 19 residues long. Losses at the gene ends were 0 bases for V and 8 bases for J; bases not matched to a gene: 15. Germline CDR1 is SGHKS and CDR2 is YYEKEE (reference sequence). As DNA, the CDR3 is TGTGCCAGCAGCTTGGCAGGCCTAGCGGGAGGGCCCGGTAGACATGAGCAGTTCTTC. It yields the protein CASSLAGLAGGPGRHEQFF.

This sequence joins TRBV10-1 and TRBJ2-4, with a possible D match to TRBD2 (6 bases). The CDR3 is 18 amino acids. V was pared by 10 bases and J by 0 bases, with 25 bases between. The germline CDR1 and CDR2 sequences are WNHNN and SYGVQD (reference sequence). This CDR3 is CANPPNRDFLLAKNIQYF. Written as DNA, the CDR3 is TGCGCCAACCCACCGAACCGGGACTTCTTACTAGCCAAAAACATTCAGTACTTC.

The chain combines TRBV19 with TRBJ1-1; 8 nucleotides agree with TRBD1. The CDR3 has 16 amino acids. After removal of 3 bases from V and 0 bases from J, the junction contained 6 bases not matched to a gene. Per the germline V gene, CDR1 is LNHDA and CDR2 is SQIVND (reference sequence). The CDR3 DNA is TGTGCCAGTAGTATTGGACAGGGATTGATGAACACTGAAGCTTTCTTT. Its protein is CASSIGQGLMNTEAFF.

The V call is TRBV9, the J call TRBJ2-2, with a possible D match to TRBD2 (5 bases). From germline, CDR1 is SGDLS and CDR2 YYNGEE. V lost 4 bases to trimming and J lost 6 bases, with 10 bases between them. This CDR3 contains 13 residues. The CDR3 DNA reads TGTGCCAGCAGCACGAGCGGCTCCGGGGAGCTGTTTTTT. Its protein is CASSTSGSGELFF.

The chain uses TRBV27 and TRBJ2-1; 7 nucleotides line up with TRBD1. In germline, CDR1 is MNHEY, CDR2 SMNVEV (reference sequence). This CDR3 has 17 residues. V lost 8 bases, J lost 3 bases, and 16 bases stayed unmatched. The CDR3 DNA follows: TGTGCCAGCGCCAACTTCTACAGGGGCAGCAACTACAATGAGCAGTTCTTC. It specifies CASANFYRGSNYNEQFF.

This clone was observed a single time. The CDR3 sequence: CASSQDRVGGAAEQFF. CDR3 bases: TGTGCCAGCAGCCAAGACAGGGTAGGTGGGGCTGCTGAGCAGTTCTTC. The chain employs TRBV3-1 (or the pseudogene TRBV3-2) and TRBJ2-1; perhaps TRBD1 as D (5 bases). Trimming pared 0 bases from V and 9 bases from J, leaving 18 bases between. The CDR3 contains 16 residues. Germline lookup yields CDR1 LGHDT and CDR2 YNNKEL (reference sequence).